This T cell receptor beta chain was recorded in a study of siplizumab effects on memory and regulatory T cells. Study-wide results and caveats: Siplizumab caused a significant drop in alloreactive sequences traceable to unstimulated CD4+ memory cells. Naive T cells appeared more varied than memory cells and looked like key alloresponse contributors. For siplizumab cultures, the suppressive function of their proliferating Tregs was not confirmed.

Assay used: immunoSEQ multiplex PCR; TCRdb lists only in-frame clones, some missing. The sample holds about 120,000 clones, about 94% seen once. About this clone: Antigen: not known.

Trimming took 2 bases from V and 5 from J; bases not matched to a gene: 11. The CDR3 covers 16 residues. Germline-derived CDR1 and CDR2 are SGHRS and YFSETQ. The sequenced sample was non-Treg CD4+ T cells sorted from blood. The clonotype was recovered from a human donor in good health. This chain uses TRBV5-1 with TRBJ2-5; 8 nucleotides align to TRBD2. The CDR3 DNA reads TGCGCCAGCAGCTTTGGGATCGCCGGGAGGGCTGAGACCCAGTACTTC. It yields the protein CASSFGIAGRAETQYF.